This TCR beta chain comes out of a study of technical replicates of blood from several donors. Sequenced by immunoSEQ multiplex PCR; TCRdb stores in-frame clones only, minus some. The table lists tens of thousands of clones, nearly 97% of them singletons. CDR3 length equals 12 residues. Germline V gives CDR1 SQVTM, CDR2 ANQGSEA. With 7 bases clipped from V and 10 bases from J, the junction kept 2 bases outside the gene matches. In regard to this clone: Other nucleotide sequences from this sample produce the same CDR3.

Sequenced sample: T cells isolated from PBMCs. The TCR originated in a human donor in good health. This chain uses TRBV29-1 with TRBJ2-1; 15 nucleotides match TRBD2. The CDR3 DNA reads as TGCAGCGGCGGACTAGCGGGAGGGGAGCAGTTCTTC. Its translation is CSGGLAGGEQFF.